The clone carrying this TCR beta chain occurred many times. Its antigen is not identified. In the original analysis: Differences in CDR3 between clinicopathological groups were drawn on to build a classifier intended to discriminate distant-metastatic papillary thyroid cancer patients. TCRdb re-called the PCR reads through MiXCR. It is TCRdb's table, rather than the study itself, that gives the V and J calls and clone size. The repertoire holds more than 12,000 clones, with 25% to 35% as singletons. CDR3 length: 14 amino acids. Germline V lookup: CDR1 SGHNT, CDR2 YENEEA. Trimming at V came to 1 base and at J to 3 bases, leaving 2 bases not matched to a gene. The sample originates from a study of metastatic and nonmetastatic thyroid tumors. None of the patients had undergone any treatment ahead of thyroid surgery. The study's findings and limits: Reports indicated that malignant thyroid tumors showed significantly higher TCR beta diversity than benign nodules did, in blood and tumor.

The sample consisted of tumor tissue. The gene calls are TRBV11-3 and TRBJ1-2, with 7 nucleotides matching TRBD1. The sequence was obtained from a male donor with papillary thyroid cancer or a benign thyroid nodule (not recorded which). Some clones in this sample may be carry-over from other donors' samples. In DNA, the CDR3 is TGTGCCAGCAGCTTAGGGACAGGCTACTATGGCTACACCTTC. It is translated as CASSLGTGYYGYTF.